The entry below gives a single TCR beta chain sequence along with its context. Profiling relied on immunoSEQ multiplex PCR, and the TCRdb table lists in-frame clones only, not all of them. The repertoire holds under 300,000 clones, with about 88% as singletons. This sample was taken from a study of blood T cell repertoires in COVID-19. About the research overall: Sites across the United States, Italy and Spain contributed samples from acute and convalescent COVID-19.

Between the trimmed V and J ends, which lost 0 bases and 5 bases, there was a span of 19 bases. The CDR3 consists of 17 residues. The germline gives CDR1 LGHNA, CDR2 YNFKEQ. This rearrangement joins TRBV4-2 to TRBJ1-1; possible D gene TRBD1, 5 bases. The TCR comes from a woman in her thirties or forties who had recovered from COVID-19. The sample comprised peripheral blood. The CDR3 is CASSQDGGNVVWTEAFF. The CDR3 region has the DNA TGTGCCAGCAGCCAAGACGGGGGGAACGTCGTTTGGACTGAAGCTTTCTTT.